A selection of T cell receptor beta chains follows, all from one sample in a study of CD8 T cells in ankylosing spondylitis. TCRdb used MiXCR to reprocess the 5' RACE reads, holding one entry per CDR3 protein. The table lists some 63,000 distinct CDR3 sequences, about 6.2% of them singletons. Sample: synovial fluid, either unsorted or a sorted T cell fraction (not recorded which). These receptors originate from a male donor with ankylosing spondylitis. The CDR3 runs from the conserved cysteine through the conserved F or W. The order of the fields is J gene, V gene, clone size, D gene, CDR3 DNA, CDR3 protein. D genes are given only for firm matches. Where a row states a size, it is once, few, many or the class of an expanded clone; other rows omit it.

TRBJ2-1,TRBV9,NA,TRBD2,TGTGCCAGCAGCGAAATACTAGCGGGAGGTGAGCAGTTCTTC,CASSEILAGGEQFF
TRBJ2-7,TRBV6-5,many,NA,TGTGCCAGCAGTTACGGGACCACCTACGAGCAGTACTTC,CASSYGTTYEQYF
TRBJ2-1,TRBV9,many,NA,TGTGCCAGCAGCGTAGGGATGGGGGGAGTCTACAATGAGCAGTTCTTC,CASSVGMGGVYNEQFF
TRBJ2-7,TRBV29-1,few,TRBD2,TGCAGCGTCGTTTCGACTAGCGGCTACGAGCAGTACTTC,CSVVSTSGYEQYF
TRBJ2-3,TRBV20-1,few,TRBD2,TGCAGTGCAGACGGGCCGGGAGGACTCACAGATACGCAGTATTTT,CSADGPGGLTDTQYF
TRBJ1-1,TRBV29-1,many,NA,TGCAGCGCTGCCCGGGGAGAAAGATCGGAAGCTTTCTTT,CSAARGERSEAFF
TRBJ1-1,TRBV9,few,TRBD1,TGTGCCAGCAGGTCGAGAGAGGGGACAGGGGACATGAACACTGAAGCTTTCTTT,CASRSREGTGDMNTEAFF
TRBJ2-1,TRBV2,few,TRBD2,TGTGCCAGCAGTGACTTGACTAGCGGGGCCCCTCTGTTCTTC,CASSDLTSGAPLFF
TRBJ2-7,TRBV28,many,TRBD1,TGTGCCAGCACCGGGACAGAAGTCTACGAGCAGTACTTC,CASTGTEVYEQYF
TRBJ1-5,TRBV6-2/TRBV6-3,many,NA,TGTGCCAGCAGTTACTCGACCGGGGTGAGCAATCAGCCCCAGCATTTT,CASSYSTGVSNQPQHF
TRBJ1-1,TRBV7-8,many,NA,TGTGCCAGCAGCTTAGCGGGGATGAACACTGAAGCTTTCTTT,CASSLAGMNTEAFF
TRBJ1-2,TRBV28,few,NA,TGTGCCAGCAGGTCCGCAGGGGTTGGGTTTCGTGGCTACACCTTC,CASRSAGVGFRGYTF
TRBJ2-2,TRBV20-1,few,TRBD2,TGCAGTGCTAGAGATAGACGAGCGGGAGACACCGGGGAGCTGTTTTTT,CSARDRRAGDTGELFF
TRBJ1-5,TRBV6-2/TRBV6-3,many,NA,TGTGCCAGCAGTCCGCCGAGGGGAGCGGTTCAGCCCCAGCATTTT,CASSPPRGAVQPQHF
TRBJ1-6,TRBV12-3/TRBV12-4,NA,TRBD1,TGTGCCAGCAGGCGACAGGGTATGGGTTCACCCCTCCACTTT,CASRRQGMGSPLHF
TRBJ1-1,TRBV7-9,few,NA,TGTGCCAGCAGCTCTGGGACATTTAACACTGAAGCTTTCTTT,CASSSGTFNTEAFF
TRBJ2-1,TRBV10-2,many,TRBD2,TGCGCCACCGAACTAGCGGGAGGCTTCGTTGGCAATGAGCAGTTCTTC,CATELAGGFVGNEQFF
TRBJ2-1,TRBV7-2,NA,NA,TGTGCCAGCAGCTTCAATGAGCAGTTCTTC,CASSFNEQFF
TRBJ2-1,TRBV7-2,few,TRBD2,TGTGCCAGCAGCTCGTCCATCTCTAGCGGACAGTTCTTC,CASSSSISSGQFF
TRBJ1-5,TRBV6-6,many,NA,TGTGCCAGCAATATCCCTGGTCAGCCCCAGCATTTT,CASNIPGQPQHF
TRBJ2-4,TRBV5-1,many,NA,TGCGCCAGCAGCTTGGAGCAGGGCCTAAACATTCAGTACTTC,CASSLEQGLNIQYF
TRBJ2-3,TRBV6-1,many,TRBD1,TGTGCCAGCAGCTCCCGGACAGGGGTCACAGATACGCAGTATTTT,CASSSRTGVTDTQYF
TRBJ1-1,TRBV10-2,NA,NA,TGCGCCAGCAGTGCGGACGGACGCGGTCGCGAAGCTTTCTTT,CASSADGRGREAFF
TRBJ1-6,TRBV20-1,medium-sized,NA,TGCAGTGCTAGACTCTCCTATAATTCACCCCTCCACTTT,CSARLSYNSPLHF
TRBJ2-3,TRBV12-3/TRBV12-4,NA,NA,TGTGCCAGCAGTTTCAAAGGAGGGCAGACAGATACGCAGTATTTT,CASSFKGGQTDTQYF
TRBJ2-7,TRBV11-2,many,NA,TGTGCCAGCAGGTTTACGACACGGGGTACCAGGGGCTACGAGCAGTACTTC,CASRFTTRGTRGYEQYF
TRBJ2-2,TRBV3-1,many,NA,TGTGCCAGCAGCCCTCCCCGGGCGGGGCGAGGGAACACCGGGGAGCTGTTTTTT,CASSPPRAGRGNTGELFF
TRBJ1-2,TRBV2,few,NA,TGTGCCAGCAGGGGGGACACTCAGAACTATGGCTACACCTTC,CASRGDTQNYGYTF
TRBJ2-5,TRBV20-1,few,NA,TGCAGTGCTAGGGGAGGGGGCGATTGGGTGACCCAGTACTTC,CSARGGGDWVTQYF
TRBJ2-1,TRBV28,few,NA,TGTGCCAGCAGTTATAGCGGATACTCCTACAATGAGCAGTTCTTC,CASSYSGYSYNEQFF
TRBJ2-2,TRBV6-5,many,NA,TGTGCCAGCAGTTGGGGGGGGCAGAACACCGGGGAGCTGTTTTTT,CASSWGGQNTGELFF
TRBJ1-5,TRBV30,many,NA,TGTGCCTGGAATCTCGCAGGACGCAATCAGCCCCAGCATTTT,CAWNLAGRNQPQHF
TRBJ2-3,TRBV5-1,many,TRBD2,TGCGCCAGCAGCTGGAATAGCGGGAACGGGGCAGATACGCAGTATTTT,CASSWNSGNGADTQYF
TRBJ2-3,TRBV27,NA,NA,TGTGCCAGCAGCCGGGACCGATACACAGATACGCAGTATTTT,CASSRDRYTDTQYF
TRBJ2-1,TRBV6-5,NA,NA,TGTGCCAGCAGTTACGGGCGGGGCTCCTACAATGAGCAGTTCTTC,CASSYGRGSYNEQFF
TRBJ2-7,TRBV20-1,few,TRBD2,TGCAGTGCTCTTCTAGCGGAATCCTACGAGCAGTACTTC,CSALLAESYEQYF
TRBJ1-4,TRBV20-1,many,TRBD1,TGCAGTGTTGACCGGGACAGGGAGACTGAAAAACTGTTTTTT,CSVDRDRETEKLFF
TRBJ2-5,TRBV20-1,NA,NA,TGCAGTGCTAGCCCACCAGGGGCCGAAGAGACCCAGTACTTC,CSASPPGAEETQYF
TRBJ2-7,TRBV5-1,many,NA,TGCGCCAGCAGCTTGGTGCTGGGGGGGGCCGAGCAGTACTTC,CASSLVLGGAEQYF
TRBJ2-3,TRBV4-2,NA,TRBD2,TGTGCCAGCCACCCCGGGAGGGCCGGAGCAGATACGCAGTATTTT,CASHPGRAGADTQYF
TRBJ2-5,TRBV7-2,many,NA,TGTGCCAGCAGCTTAGAGGGGACCGTGGTAGAGACCCAGTACTTC,CASSLEGTVVETQYF
TRBJ2-3,TRBV7-2,few,TRBD2,TGTGCCAGCAGCCCCCCAGCGGGAGGGCTTAGCACAGATACGCAGTATTTT,CASSPPAGGLSTDTQYF
TRBJ2-1,TRBV4-2,few,TRBD2,TGTGCCAGCAGCCAAGCAAGACTAGCGGGATACAATGAGCAGTTCTTC,CASSQARLAGYNEQFF
TRBJ2-4,TRBV5-6,NA,NA,TGTGCCAGCAGCTTCCGGGACACGGACAAAAACATTCTGTACTTC,CASSFRDTDKNILYF
TRBJ1-1,TRBV10-2,NA,NA,TGCGCCAGCAGTGTGGCCCGGGGGGACACTGAAGCTTTCTTT,CASSVARGDTEAFF
TRBJ1-2,TRBV28,many,TRBD1,TGTGCCAGCAGGCCACAGGGGGGCAAGGGTGGCTACACCTTC,CASRPQGGKGGYTF
TRBJ2-3,TRBV5-1,NA,NA,TGCGCCAGCAGCTTGGAGGGTCCCCCGTATTTT,CASSLEGPPYF
TRBJ2-3,TRBV13,many,NA,TGTGCCAGCAGCTTTAAGAGCACAGATACGCAGTATTTT,CASSFKSTDTQYF
TRBJ2-3,TRBV12-3/TRBV12-4,many,NA,TGTGCCAGCAGGGGACCAGATACGCAGTATTTT,CASRGPDTQYF
TRBJ2-3,TRBV11-1,NA,TRBD1,TGTGCCAGCAGCTTGGGACAGGGGGGGGTCCCGAGCACAGATACGCAGTATTTT,CASSLGQGGVPSTDTQYF
TRBJ2-3,TRBV7-9,many,TRBD2,TGTGCCAGCAGCTTAGATCTTACTAGCGGATACACAGATACGCAGTATTTT,CASSLDLTSGYTDTQYF
TRBJ1-2,TRBV6-1,NA,NA,TGTGCCAGCAGTCCATACAGTCTCTCCGTCGATGGCTACACCTTC,CASSPYSLSVDGYTF